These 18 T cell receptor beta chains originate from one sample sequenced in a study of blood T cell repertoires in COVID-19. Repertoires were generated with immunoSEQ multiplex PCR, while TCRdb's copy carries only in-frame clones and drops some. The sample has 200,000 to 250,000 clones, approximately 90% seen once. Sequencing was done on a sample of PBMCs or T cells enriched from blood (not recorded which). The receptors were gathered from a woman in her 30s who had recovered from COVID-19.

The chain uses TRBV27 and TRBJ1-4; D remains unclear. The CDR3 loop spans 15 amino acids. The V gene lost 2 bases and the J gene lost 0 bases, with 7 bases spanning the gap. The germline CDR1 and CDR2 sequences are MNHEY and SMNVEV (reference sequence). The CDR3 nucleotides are TGTGCCAGCAGTTTACAGGCTGCAACTAATGAAAAACTGTTTTTT. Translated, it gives CASSLQAATNEKLFF. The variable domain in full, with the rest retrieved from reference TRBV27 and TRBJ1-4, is EAQVTQNPRYLITVTGKKLTVTCSQNMNHEYMSWYRQDPGLGLRQIYYSMNVEVTDKGDVPEGYKVSRKEKRNFPLILESPSPNQTSLYFCASSLQAATNEKLFFGSGTQLSVL.

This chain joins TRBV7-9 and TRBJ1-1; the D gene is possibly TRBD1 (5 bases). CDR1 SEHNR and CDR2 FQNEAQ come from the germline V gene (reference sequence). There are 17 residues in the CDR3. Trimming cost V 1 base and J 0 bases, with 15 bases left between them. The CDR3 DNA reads TGTGCCAGCAGCTTAGACCCCGGACAACGAATGAACACTGAAGCTTTCTTT. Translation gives CASSLDPGQRMNTEAFF.

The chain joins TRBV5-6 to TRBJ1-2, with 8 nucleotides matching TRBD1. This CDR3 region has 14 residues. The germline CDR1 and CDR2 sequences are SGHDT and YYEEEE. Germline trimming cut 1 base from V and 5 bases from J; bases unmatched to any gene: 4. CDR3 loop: CASSLPQGAYGYTF. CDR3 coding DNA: TGTGCCAGCAGCTTGCCCCAGGGGGCGTATGGCTACACCTTC. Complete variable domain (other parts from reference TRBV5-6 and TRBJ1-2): DAGVTQSPTHLIKTRGQQVTLRCSPKSGHDTVSWYQQALGQGPQFIFQYYEEEERQRGNFPDRFSGHQFPNYSSELNVNALLLGDSALYLCASSLPQGAYGYTFGSGTRLTVV.

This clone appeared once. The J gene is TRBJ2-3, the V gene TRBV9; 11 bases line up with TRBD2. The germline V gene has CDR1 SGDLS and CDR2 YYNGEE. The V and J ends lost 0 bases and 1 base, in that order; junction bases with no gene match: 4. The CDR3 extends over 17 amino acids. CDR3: CASSVVAGGRGTDTQYF. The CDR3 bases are TGTGCCAGCAGCGTAGTAGCGGGGGGGCGGGGCACAGATACGCAGTATTTT.

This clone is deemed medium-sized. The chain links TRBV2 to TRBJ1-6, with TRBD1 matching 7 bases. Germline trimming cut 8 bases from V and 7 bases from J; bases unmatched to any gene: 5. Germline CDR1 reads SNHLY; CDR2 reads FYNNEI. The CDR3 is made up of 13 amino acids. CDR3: CASSRGVNSPLHF. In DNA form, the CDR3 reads TGTGCCAGCTCCAGGGGGGTGAATTCACCCCTCCACTTT.

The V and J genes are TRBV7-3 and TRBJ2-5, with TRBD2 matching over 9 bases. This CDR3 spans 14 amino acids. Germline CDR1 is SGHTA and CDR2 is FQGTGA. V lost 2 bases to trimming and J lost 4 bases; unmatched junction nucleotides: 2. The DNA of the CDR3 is TGTGCCAGCAGCTTAGCGGGGGGGTTAGAGACCCAGTACTTC. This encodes CASSLAGGLETQYF. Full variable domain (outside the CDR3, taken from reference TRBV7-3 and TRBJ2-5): GAGVSQTPSNKVTEKGKYVELRCDPISGHTALYWYRQSLGQGPEFLIYFQGTGAADDSGLPNDRFFAVRPEGSVSTLKIQRTERGDSAVYLCASSLAGGLETQYFGPGTRLLVL.

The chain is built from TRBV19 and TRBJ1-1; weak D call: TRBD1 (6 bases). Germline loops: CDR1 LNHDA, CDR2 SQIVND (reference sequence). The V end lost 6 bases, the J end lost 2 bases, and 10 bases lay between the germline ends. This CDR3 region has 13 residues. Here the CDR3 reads CASSTDRNTEAFF. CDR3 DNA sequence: TGTGCCAGTAGCACGGACAGAAACACTGAAGCTTTCTTT.

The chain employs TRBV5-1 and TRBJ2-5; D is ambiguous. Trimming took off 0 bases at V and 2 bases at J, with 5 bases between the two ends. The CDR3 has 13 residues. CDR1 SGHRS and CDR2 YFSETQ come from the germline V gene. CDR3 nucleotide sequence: TGCGCCAGCAGCTTGGCAGTGCAAGAGACCCAGTACTTC. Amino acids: CASSLAVQETQYF.

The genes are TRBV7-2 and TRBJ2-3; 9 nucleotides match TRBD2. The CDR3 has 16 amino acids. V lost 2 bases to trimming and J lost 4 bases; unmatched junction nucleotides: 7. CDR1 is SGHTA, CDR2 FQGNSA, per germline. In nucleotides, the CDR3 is TGTGCCAGCAGCTTATATAAGGCTAGCGGGGCAGATACGCAGTATTTT. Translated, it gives CASSLYKASGADTQYF.

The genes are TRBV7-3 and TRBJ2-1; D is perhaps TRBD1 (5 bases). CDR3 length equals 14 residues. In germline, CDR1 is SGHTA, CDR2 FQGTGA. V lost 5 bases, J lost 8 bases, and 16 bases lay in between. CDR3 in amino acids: CASSRLGVADEQFF. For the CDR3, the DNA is TGTGCCAGCAGCCGCCTAGGGGTTGCTGATGAGCAGTTCTTC.

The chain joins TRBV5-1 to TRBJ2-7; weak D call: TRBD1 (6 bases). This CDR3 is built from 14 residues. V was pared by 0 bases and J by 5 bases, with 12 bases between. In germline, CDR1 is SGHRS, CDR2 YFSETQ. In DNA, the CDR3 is TGCGCCAGCAGCTTGGGTTGGGGGCCGGACGAGCAGTACTTC. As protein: CASSLGWGPDEQYF.

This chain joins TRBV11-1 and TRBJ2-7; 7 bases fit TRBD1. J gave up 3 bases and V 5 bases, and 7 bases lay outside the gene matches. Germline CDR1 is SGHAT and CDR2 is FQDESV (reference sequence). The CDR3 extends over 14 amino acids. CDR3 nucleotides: TGTGCCAGCAGCCCGTATAGGACAGGCTACGAGCAGTACTTC. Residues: CASSPYRTGYEQYF.

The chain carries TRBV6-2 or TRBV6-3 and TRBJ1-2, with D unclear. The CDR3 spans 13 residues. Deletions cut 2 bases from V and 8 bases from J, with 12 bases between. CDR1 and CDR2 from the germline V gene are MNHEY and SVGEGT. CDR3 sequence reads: CASSYDELRGYTF. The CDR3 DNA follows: TGTGCCAGCAGTTACGATGAGCTCCGGGGCTACACCTTC.

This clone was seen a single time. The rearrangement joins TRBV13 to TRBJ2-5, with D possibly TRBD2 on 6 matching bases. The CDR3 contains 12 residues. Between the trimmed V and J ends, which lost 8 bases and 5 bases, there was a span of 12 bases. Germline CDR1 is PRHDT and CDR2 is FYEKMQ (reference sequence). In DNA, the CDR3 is TGTGCCAGCGCTGGGGAGGAGGAGACCCAGTACTTC. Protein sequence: CASAGEEETQYF. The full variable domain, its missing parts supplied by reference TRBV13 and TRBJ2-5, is AAGVIQSPRHLIKEKRETATLKCYPIPRHDTVYWYQQGPGQDPQFLISFYEKMQSDKGSIPDRFSAQQFSDYHSELNMSSLELGDSALYFCASAGEEETQYFGPGTRLLVL.

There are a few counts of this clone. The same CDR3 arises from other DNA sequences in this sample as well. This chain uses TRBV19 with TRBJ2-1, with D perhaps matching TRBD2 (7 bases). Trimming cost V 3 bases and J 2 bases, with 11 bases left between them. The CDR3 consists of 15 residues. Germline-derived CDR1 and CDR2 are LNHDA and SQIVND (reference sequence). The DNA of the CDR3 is TGTGCCAGTAGTATTGGCGGGGGCCCCTACAATGAGCAGTTCTTC. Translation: CASSIGGGPYNEQFF.

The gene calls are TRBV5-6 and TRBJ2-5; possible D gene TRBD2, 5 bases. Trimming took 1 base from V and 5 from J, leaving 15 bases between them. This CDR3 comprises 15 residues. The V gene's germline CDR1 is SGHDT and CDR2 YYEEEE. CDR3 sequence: CASSLYLTRGETQYF. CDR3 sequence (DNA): TGTGCCAGCAGCTTGTACCTTACCCGAGGGGAGACCCAGTACTTC. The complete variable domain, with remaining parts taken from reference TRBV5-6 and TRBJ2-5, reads DAGVTQSPTHLIKTRGQQVTLRCSPKSGHDTVSWYQQALGQGPQFIFQYYEEEERQRGNFPDRFSGHQFPNYSSELNVNALLLGDSALYLCASSLYLTRGETQYFGPGTRLLVL.

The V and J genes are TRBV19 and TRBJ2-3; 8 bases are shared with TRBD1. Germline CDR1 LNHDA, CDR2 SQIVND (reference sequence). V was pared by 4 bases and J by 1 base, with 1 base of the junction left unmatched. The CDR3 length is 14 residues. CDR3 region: CASSTTGGTDTQYF. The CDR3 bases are TGTGCCAGTAGTACGACAGGGGGCACAGATACGCAGTATTTT.

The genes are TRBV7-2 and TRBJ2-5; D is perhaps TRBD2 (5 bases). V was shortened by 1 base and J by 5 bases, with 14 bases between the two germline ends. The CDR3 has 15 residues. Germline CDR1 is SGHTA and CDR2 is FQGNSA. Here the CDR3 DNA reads TGTGCCAGCAGCTTAGGAGGGTGGGGTGGGGAGACCCAGTACTTC. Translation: CASSLGGWGGETQYF.